The 15 T cell receptor beta chains below come from one sample, sequenced in a study of T cell responses to AZD1222 COVID-19 vaccine. The protocol was immunoSEQ multiplex PCR, while the TCRdb copy is restricted to in-frame clones and leaves out a portion. The profile shows 100,000 or so clones, approximately 87% of them singletons. Sequences were derived from peripheral blood, sampled 28 days after the second AZD1222 dose. These receptors all come from an adult who received the AZD1222 COVID-19 vaccine.

The V call is TRBV4-1, the J call TRBJ2-3; 14 positions agree with TRBD2. CDR3 size: 18 residues. V trimming: 0 bases; J trimming: 5 bases; junction bases outside the gene matches: 7. Germline V CDR1 and CDR2: MGHRA, YSYEKL. CDR3 in DNA: TGCGCCAGCAGCCAAGATCCAGGACTAGCGGGAGGCCGAGATACGCAGTATTTT. It encodes CASSQDPGLAGGRDTQYF.

This CDR3 is CSASAGGTFYQTQYF. CDR3 bases: TGCAGTGCTAGTGCCGGCGGGACGTTTTATCAGACCCAGTACTTC. J is TRBJ2-5 and V is TRBV20-1, with D perhaps TRBD2 (6 bases). Germline V gene lookup returns CDR1 DFQATT and CDR2 SNEGSKA (reference sequence). This CDR3 is 15 amino acids long. Trimming left V 3 bases short and J 6 bases short, with 20 bases between.

The chain links TRBV12-3 or TRBV12-4 to TRBJ1-5; D perhaps matches TRBD1 (6 bases). The CDR3 has 12 residues. V was shortened by 11 bases and J by 3 bases, with 11 bases between the two germline ends. The CDR3 DNA is TGTGCCTCGGGGGACAACAATCAGCCCCAGCATTTT. The encoded protein is CASGDNNQPQHF.

The V and J genes are TRBV28 and TRBJ2-7; D is uncertain. This CDR3 has 13 residues. Germline V CDR1 and CDR2: MDHEN, SYDVKM. The V end lost 8 bases, the J end lost 7 bases, and 18 bases lay between the germline ends. The CDR3 coding sequence is TGTGCCAGCTCCGTCCAGGCCCCTCGGGAGCAGTACTTC. Translation gives CASSVQAPREQYF.

This sequence joins TRBV13 and TRBJ2-7; unclear D gene. Germline CDR1 is PRHDT and CDR2 is FYEKMQ (reference sequence). V shed 2 bases and J shed 4 bases, with 18 bases lying between them. The CDR3 extends over 16 amino acids. The CDR3 coding sequence is TGTGCCAGCAGCTTAAGGAATCTCGGGCAGCAGTACGAGCAGTACTTC. Encoded protein: CASSLRNLGQQYEQYF.

This clone appeared a few times. The chain uses TRBV28 and TRBJ1-1, with D possibly matching TRBD1 (5 bases). Germline-derived CDR1 and CDR2 are MDHEN and SYDVKM. CDR3 length equals 19 residues. V lost 3 bases and J lost 0, with 23 bases in between. The CDR3 DNA follows: TGTGCCAGCAGTTTGGGCCTCGGACTGGGGGGGTTCATGAACACTGAAGCTTTCTTT. Amino acid sequence: CASSLGLGLGGFMNTEAFF.

The chain uses TRBV4-1 and TRBJ1-1; 7 bases are shared with TRBD1. V lost 3 bases and J lost 6; bases outside the gene matches: 10. Per germline, CDR1 MGHRA and CDR2 YSYEKL. The CDR3 length is 15 residues. CDR3 nucleotides: TGCGCCAGCAGCCAGGCGGGACAGTCCCCCCCTGAAGCTTTCTTT. Translated: CASSQAGQSPPEAFF.

The chain carries TRBV5-1 and TRBJ1-1; 8 bases map to TRBD1. CDR1 is SGHRS, CDR2 YFSETQ, per germline. The CDR3 covers 14 residues. The ends lost 3 bases at V and 4 bases at J; junction bases unmatched: 5. The CDR3, as DNA: TGCGCCAGCAGCTGGACAGGGCCCGGCACTGAAGCTTTCTTT. The encoded protein is CASSWTGPGTEAFF. The full variable domain, completed using reference TRBV5-1 and TRBJ1-1, is KAGVTQTPRYLIKTRGQQVTLSCSPISGHRSVSWYQQTPGQGLQFLFEYFSETQRNKGNFPGRFSGRQFSNSRSEMNVSTLELGDSALYLCASSWTGPGTEAFFGQGTRLTVV.

The chain combines TRBV9 with TRBJ2-1; possible D gene TRBD2, 5 bases. V was pared by 3 bases and J by 0 bases, with 10 bases between. The CDR3 loop spans 15 amino acids. Germline V lookup: CDR1 SGDLS, CDR2 YYNGEE. The CDR3 coding sequence is TGTGCCAGCAGCGGCTTGAGCGGCTCCTACAATGAGCAGTTCTTC. It is translated as CASSGLSGSYNEQFF.

This rearrangement joins TRBV6-1 to TRBJ1-2; 7 bases match TRBD1. The trim removed 2 bases at V and 7 bases at J, leaving 10 bases unmatched. Looked up from germline, CDR1 is MNHNS and CDR2 is SASEGT. The CDR3 runs to 15 residues. DNA of the CDR3: TGTGCCAGCAGTGAACTAGCCAGGGGGGAGGGTGGCTACACCTTC. Encoded protein: CASSELARGEGGYTF.

The gene calls are TRBV2 and TRBJ2-1, with 7 bases fitting TRBD2. The ends lost 3 bases at V and 3 bases at J; junction bases unmatched: 8. Germline V gene sequence: CDR1 SNHLY, CDR2 FYNNEI. This CDR3 has 16 residues. CDR3 residues: CASSDGERGLYNEQFF. CDR3 bases: TGTGCCAGCAGTGATGGGGAGCGGGGCCTCTACAATGAGCAGTTCTTC.

The gene calls are TRBV21-1 and TRBJ2-1; the D call of TRBD1 is as the table states it, not checked on the DNA. TRBV21-1 is shown as a pseudogene. This CDR3 region has 13 residues. CDR3 in amino acids: CASRERQDNEQFF. For the CDR3, the DNA is TGTGCCAGCAGGGAAAGACAGGACAATGAGCAGTTCTTC.

The chain is built from TRBV7-2 and TRBJ2-1; 8 bases are shared with TRBD1. This CDR3 contains 15 residues. Germline CDR1 SGHTA, CDR2 FQGNSA. V trimming: 4 bases; J trimming: 3 bases; junction bases outside the gene matches: 5. CDR3 in amino acids: CASSSPGQDYNEQFF. For the CDR3, the DNA is TGTGCCAGCAGCTCACCGGGACAGGACTACAATGAGCAGTTCTTC.

This rearrangement joins TRBV4-1 to TRBJ1-1; no definite D call. There are 14 residues in the CDR3. The V end lost 4 bases, the J end lost 1 base, and 10 bases lay between the germline ends. Germline CDR1 is MGHRA and CDR2 is YSYEKL. This chain's CDR3 is CASSRGDGNTEAFF. CDR3 coding DNA: TGCGCCAGCAGCCGTGGGGATGGGAACACTGAAGCTTTCTTT.

The chain uses TRBV19 and TRBJ1-5; D gene uncertain. V lost 6 bases to trimming and J lost 6 bases, with 18 bases between them. Germline CDR1 and CDR2: LNHDA and SQIVND (reference sequence). CDR3 length: 15 amino acids. As DNA, the CDR3 is TGTGCCAGTAGCAATACACCCTCCGGGAGTCAGCCCCAGCATTTT. It codes for CASSNTPSGSQPQHF.